The 22 T cell receptor beta chains given below trace back to one sample, sequenced in a study of sequential checkpoint blockade in melanoma (dated by TCRdb to the late 2010s). Library method: the immunoSEQ multiplex PCR assay. The table comes from immuneACCESS by way of TCRdb, which keeps in-frame sequences with V and J called. Part of the clones is missing from these tables; in studies checked, under half for an unresolved V gene and the rest for unknown reasons. This sample has fewer than 4,500 clones in its table, and 15% to 20% of those were observed once. Around 20% of the sample goes to the ten largest clones. In light of the paper, this sample's treatment or condition label describes: randomized to nivolumab then ipilimumab (arm A) or the reverse (arm B). Source: tumor tissue (inferred from file names), taken from a patient given nivolumab and ipilimumab in sequence. The origin of the receptors is a human donor with melanoma.

The gene calls are TRBV11-3 and TRBJ2-1; perhaps TRBD2 as D (6 bases). Trimming pared 8 bases from V and 1 base from J, leaving 18 bases between. Germline CDR1 reads SGHNT; CDR2 reads YENEEA. CDR3 size: 16 residues. The CDR3 reads CASGVGDWGSYNEQFF. The CDR3 region has the DNA TGTGCCAGCGGCGTGGGGGACTGGGGTTCCTACAATGAGCAGTTCTTC.

This clone was recorded at least ten times. V gene TRBV11-3 combines with J gene TRBJ1-4; no firm D call. V shed 5 bases and J shed 7 bases, with 17 bases lying between them. The CDR3 contains 15 residues. Germline loops: CDR1 SGHNT, CDR2 YENEEA. The CDR3 is CASSRTVNEGEKLFF. The CDR3 DNA follows: TGTGCCAGCAGCCGTACAGTTAACGAGGGTGAAAAACTGTTTTTT.

A few counts support this clone. This chain links TRBV5-1 with TRBJ2-3; 9 bases agree with TRBD2. There are 17 residues in the CDR3. V lost 0 bases and J lost 3; bases outside the gene matches: 8. In germline, CDR1 is SGHRS, CDR2 YFSETQ. The CDR3 protein is CASSLGATSGWTDTQYF. The DNA of the CDR3 is TGCGCCAGCAGCTTGGGGGCGACTAGCGGTTGGACAGATACGCAGTATTTT. Variable domain in full (rest from reference TRBV5-1 and TRBJ2-3): KAGVTQTPRYLIKTRGQQVTLSCSPISGHRSVSWYQQTPGQGLQFLFEYFSETQRNKGNFPGRFSGRQFSNSRSEMNVSTLELGDSALYLCASSLGATSGWTDTQYFGPGTRLTVL.

This clone was found many times. This chain connects TRBV11-3 to TRBJ2-1; 8 bases are a match to TRBD1. Germline-derived CDR1 and CDR2 are SGHNT and YENEEA. With V trimmed by 8 bases and J by 5 bases, 11 bases remained unmatched. This CDR3 contains 15 residues. CDR3: CASGLPGQEHNEQFF. For the CDR3, the DNA is TGTGCCAGCGGCCTACCGGGACAGGAGCACAATGAGCAGTTCTTC.

This clone was found many times. J is TRBJ2-2 and V is TRBV7-1, with D unresolved. TRBV7-1 has ORF status, its function being uncertain. V shed 4 bases and J shed 4 bases, with 7 bases lying between them. The CDR3 runs 13 residues. This CDR3 is CASSLVSTGELFF. The CDR3 DNA follows: TGTGCCAGCAGCTTAGTTAGCACCGGGGAGCTGTTTTTT.

The J gene is TRBJ1-1, the V gene TRBV19; D is unresolved. Trimming cost V 6 bases and J 0 bases, with 11 bases left between them. Germline assignment: CDR1 LNHDA and CDR2 SQIVND (reference sequence). The CDR3 has 14 residues. CDR3 in DNA: TGTGCCAGTAGCCCACTTACGGTGAACACTGAAGCTTTCTTT. Translating it yields CASSPLTVNTEAFF.

The chain carries TRBV23-1 and TRBJ1-1; D is ambiguous. TRBV23-1 carries the ORF label, with uncertain function. The CDR3 has 13 amino acids. The V gene lost 6 bases and the J gene lost 3 bases, with 11 bases spanning the gap. The CDR3 sequence: CASSHDTDTEAFF. The CDR3 DNA is TGCGCCAGCAGCCATGACACGGACACTGAAGCTTTCTTT.

CDR3 bases: TGCGCCAGCAGCCAAGAGGTCAGGGTTTTCACTGAAGCTTTCTTT. It is translated as CASSQEVRVFTEAFF. The chain employs TRBV1 and TRBJ1-1; TRBD1 was called by the table and not checked on the DNA. TRBV1 is a listed pseudogene. CDR3 size: 15 residues.

By share of the sample, this clone is medium-sized (0.01 to 0.1%). The rearrangement joins TRBV29-1 to TRBJ2-1; D might be TRBD1 (5 bases). V gave up 1 base and J gave up 9 bases, with 22 bases separating them. Germline V CDR1 and CDR2: SQVTM, ANQGSEA. The CDR3 is made up of 16 amino acids. CDR3 sequence (DNA): TGCAGCGTTGAAGGTGATGAGGACACTGTTAGGGGTGAGCAGTTCTTC. Translating it yields CSVEGDEDTVRGEQFF.

This clone was seen repeatedly, ten times or more. The V call is TRBV7-1, the J call TRBJ1-5; TRBD1 might be the D (5 bases). TRBV7-1 is annotated as an ORF whose role is uncertain. The V end was cut by 7 bases, the J end by 0 bases, with 19 bases between. The CDR3 loop spans 17 amino acids. CDR3 sequence: CASNKTGTEYSNQPQHF. CDR3 coding DNA: TGTGCCAGCAACAAAACCGGGACGGAGTATAGCAATCAGCCCCAGCATTTT.

Within the sample, this clone is medium-sized. The J gene is TRBJ1-2, the V gene TRBV6-8, with a tentative D call TRBD1 (5 bases). Looked up from germline, CDR1 is MNHGY and CDR2 is SAAAGT. The CDR3 runs 15 residues. V was clipped by 1 base and J by 1 base, with 10 bases between them. The CDR3 coding sequence is TGTGCCAGCAGTTACTTGGGGGGAAGTAACTATGGCTACACCTTC. This sequence encodes CASSYLGGSNYGYTF.

The chain employs TRBV10-2 and TRBJ1-1; 9 bases map to TRBD1. Germline-derived CDR1 and CDR2 are WSHSY and SAAADI. The ends lost 6 bases at V and 0 bases at J; junction bases unmatched: 14. There are 18 residues in the CDR3. The CDR3 region is CASSTGTGFGILNTEAFF. CDR3 DNA: TGCGCCAGCAGCACCGGGACAGGGTTTGGTATCTTGAACACTGAAGCTTTCTTT.

The rearrangement joins TRBV11-3 to TRBJ2-6, with 7 bases aligning to TRBD1. After removal of 4 bases from V and 0 bases from J, the junction contained 6 bases not matched to a gene. Germline V gene data show CDR1 as SGHNT and CDR2 as YENEEA. The CDR3 is made up of 17 amino acids. As DNA, the CDR3 is TGTGCCAGCAGCTCCCGACAGGGTGGCTCTGGGGCCAACGTCCTGACTTTC. It encodes CASSSRQGGSGANVLTF.

This clone was observed a handful of times. The rearrangement links TRBV4-1 to TRBJ1-5; 7 bases are a match to TRBD1. The CDR3 runs 13 residues. The V and J ends lost 2 bases and 7 bases, in that order; junction bases with no gene match: 2. CDR1 and CDR2 (germline): MGHRA, YSYEKL. CDR3 in amino acids: CASSQWDSQPQHF. The CDR3 DNA follows: TGCGCCAGCAGCCAATGGGACAGCCAGCCCCAGCATTTT.

V is TRBV28 and J is TRBJ2-7; 7 positions agree with TRBD1. Per the germline V gene, CDR1 is MDHEN and CDR2 is SYDVKM. With 6 bases clipped from V and 5 bases from J, the junction kept 7 bases outside the gene matches. The CDR3 covers 13 residues. The CDR3: CASSPTGPHEQYF. Written as DNA, the CDR3 is TGTGCCAGCAGCCCGACAGGGCCTCACGAGCAGTACTTC.

The chain uses TRBV18 and TRBJ2-4; D is possibly TRBD2 (6 bases). The V end was cut by 6 bases, the J end by 2 bases, with 20 bases between. Looked up from germline, CDR1 is KGHSH and CDR2 is LQKENI. This CDR3 region has 17 residues. DNA of the CDR3: TGTGCCAGCTCCCCCTCAGGGCGGGGTGTGACCAAAAACATTCAGTACTTC. Translation: CASSPSGRGVTKNIQYF.

The V call is TRBV10-2, the J call TRBJ2-2; a possible D gene is TRBD1 (5 bases). Trimming stripped 5 bases from V and 2 bases from J, with 9 bases between. The germline gives CDR1 WSHSY, CDR2 SAAADI. The CDR3 runs to 14 residues. The CDR3, as DNA: TGCGCCAGCAGTCCCCAGGGCAACACCGGGGAGCTGTTTTTT. This encodes CASSPQGNTGELFF.

As to this clone: One end of the junction does not line up with germline, which may come from a read error. The chain uses TRBV6-8 and TRBJ2-1; a weak D match, TRBD2 (5 bases). The CDR3 loop spans 12 amino acids. Germline CDR1 reads MNHGY; CDR2 reads SAAAGT. CDR3 nucleotides: TGTGCCATCAGTCGGACTGCCAATGAGCAGTTCTTC. This encodes CAISRTANEQFF.

V gene TRBV19 combines with J gene TRBJ1-5; 10 positions match TRBD1. The CDR3 is made up of 15 amino acids. The trim removed 11 bases at V and 0 bases at J, leaving 7 bases unmatched. CDR1 is LNHDA, CDR2 SQIVND, per germline (reference sequence). This CDR3 reads CASRTGGNSNQPQHF. CDR3 bases: TGTGCCTCCCGGACAGGGGGAAATAGCAATCAGCCCCAGCATTTT.

In this sample, this clone is medium-sized. The chain carries TRBV28 and TRBJ1-5; 7 nucleotides match TRBD1. The germline CDR1 and CDR2 sequences are MDHEN and SYDVKM. V shed 5 bases, J shed 5 bases, and the junction held 9 bases outside the gene matches. The CDR3 is 15 residues long. CDR3 DNA: TGTGCCAGCAGTAGAATCCAGGGGGGCCATCAGCCCCAGCATTTT. It specifies CASSRIQGGHQPQHF.

This clone is labeled as medium-sized. This chain joins TRBV11-3 and TRBJ2-6; D perhaps matches TRBD2 (6 bases). The V end lost 6 bases, the J end lost 2 bases, and 14 bases lay between the germline ends. This CDR3 has 16 amino acids. Germline V CDR1 and CDR2: SGHNT, YENEEA. The CDR3 DNA is TGTGCCAGCAGACCTGAGGGGAGGCCTGGGGCCAACGTCCTGACTTTC. Protein: CASRPEGRPGANVLTF.

This chain links TRBV10-2 with TRBJ2-5, with 8 nucleotides matching TRBD2. The V gene's germline CDR1 is WSHSY and CDR2 SAAADI. CDR3 length: 16 residues. Trimming removed 7 bases from V and 2 bases from J; junction bases left unmatched: 12. The CDR3 spells CASTLGYGRGQETQYF. The CDR3 coding sequence is TGCGCCAGCACTTTAGGTTACGGGAGGGGTCAAGAGACCCAGTACTTC.